Below are 16 T cell receptor beta chains sequenced from a single sample in a study of graft-versus-host responses after intestinal transplantation. Assay: immunoSEQ multiplex PCR; the TCRdb copy retains only in-frame clones and omits some. Of roughly 36,000 clones in the sample, about 95% were seen once. For these TCRs, the target antigens are not known. The specimen was unstimulated CD8+ T cells sorted from spleen or lymph node cells, collected before transplant. Receptors originate from a human donor who was the organ donor for an intestinal transplant.

The V call is TRBV28, the J call TRBJ1-2; D unresolved. This CDR3 is built from 15 residues. With 4 bases removed from V and 1 base from J, the gap between germline ends came to 13 bases. Germline V lookup: CDR1 MDHEN, CDR2 SYDVKM. The CDR3 DNA is TGTGCCAGCAGTTCATTAAGAGACCTTAACTATGGCTACACCTTC. Translated: CASSSLRDLNYGYTF.

With respect to this clone: Mismatch with germline at one junction end may stem from a read error. V usage is TRBV2 and J usage is TRBJ1-5; D perhaps matches TRBD1 (5 bases). CDR1 and CDR2 (germline): SNHLY, FYNNEI. The CDR3 is 16 residues long. In DNA form, the CDR3 reads TGTGCCAGCAATGAAAACCTCCTGACAGCTGATCAGCCCCGGCATTTT. This translates into CASNENLLTADQPRHF.

The gene calls are TRBV19 and TRBJ1-1; 7 nucleotides align to TRBD1. CDR3 length: 14 amino acids. CDR1 is LNHDA, CDR2 SQIVND, per germline (reference sequence). V trimming: 5 bases; J trimming: 7 bases; junction bases outside the gene matches: 10. Here the CDR3 DNA reads TGTGCCAGTAGTCCCCTGACAGGGACCCTTGAAGCTTTCTTT. Translated, it gives CASSPLTGTLEAFF.

The chain employs TRBV10-1 and TRBJ1-2; TRBD1 might be the D (6 bases). The CDR3 loop spans 14 amino acids. Germline V gives CDR1 WNHNN, CDR2 SYGVQD (reference sequence). Trimming cost V 8 bases and J 6 bases, with 19 bases left between them. The CDR3 loop is CASGPGEGYHGYTF. CDR3 sequence (DNA): TGCGCCAGCGGTCCAGGGGAGGGTTATCATGGCTACACCTTC.

This chain uses TRBV6-1 with TRBJ1-1, with D uncertain. There are 14 residues in the CDR3. CDR1 and CDR2 from the germline V gene are MNHNS and SASEGT. Trimming left V 1 base short and J 3 bases short, with 9 bases between. CDR3 residues: CASSEVQDYTEAFF. In DNA form, the CDR3 reads TGTGCCAGCAGTGAAGTGCAGGATTACACTGAAGCTTTCTTT.

The chain recombines TRBV9 with TRBJ1-2; D is undetermined. The V gene lost 4 bases and the J gene lost 5 bases, with 18 bases spanning the gap. This CDR3 is 15 amino acids long. Germline CDR1 is SGDLS and CDR2 is YYNGEE. CDR3 region: CASSPNPFRGYGYTF. In DNA form, the CDR3 reads TGTGCCAGCAGCCCAAATCCCTTTAGAGGATATGGCTACACCTTC.

The genes are TRBV6-5 and TRBJ1-6; D unresolved. The germline V gene has CDR1 MNHEY and CDR2 SVGAGI. Trimming took 0 bases from V and 7 from J, leaving 10 bases between them. The CDR3 length is 15 residues. CDR3 protein: CASSYSNPPNSPLHF. CDR3 coding DNA: TGTGCCAGCAGTTACTCGAATCCTCCAAATTCACCCCTCCACTTT.

V and J are TRBV5-1 and TRBJ2-5; 8 bases are a match to TRBD1. The junction had 7 bases not matched to a gene; V was cut back by 4 bases and J by 5 bases. This CDR3 region has 14 residues. The germline V gene encodes CDR1 SGHRS and CDR2 YFSETQ. The DNA for the CDR3 is TGCGCCAGCAGCCCCGGGACAGGTCAGGAGACCCAGTACTTC. This sequence encodes CASSPGTGQETQYF.

The chain couples TRBV4-3 to TRBJ2-3, with 8 bases that match TRBD2. Germline CDR1 LGHNA, CDR2 YSLEER. The CDR3 runs 16 residues. V lost 1 base and J lost 5; bases outside the gene matches: 8. CDR3 DNA: TGCGCCAGCAGCCAAGTTTTCGGGGGGGCCGAAGATACGCAGTATTTT. It yields the protein CASSQVFGGAEDTQYF.

The J gene is TRBJ2-6, the V gene TRBV9; D is undetermined. Germline CDR1 is SGDLS and CDR2 is YYNGEE. The CDR3 runs 16 residues. V lost 4 bases and J lost 0, with 11 bases in between. CDR3 DNA: TGTGCCAGCAGCATGGACCGAGACTCTGGGGCCAACGTCCTGACTTTC. Encoded protein: CASSMDRDSGANVLTF.

This chain uses TRBV6-6 with TRBJ2-3; possibly TRBD1 for D (5 bases). V was clipped by 4 bases and J by 6 bases, with 17 bases between them. The germline V gene encodes CDR1 MNHNY and CDR2 SVGAGI (reference sequence). This CDR3 is built from 15 residues. CDR3 sequence (DNA): TGTGCCAGCAGTTCCCTGGGGCAGGTTGAGGATACGCAGTATTTT. Residues: CASSSLGQVEDTQYF.

In its sample, this clone was seen once. The gene calls are TRBV4-1 and TRBJ1-1, with D tentatively TRBD1 (6 bases). The germline V gene has CDR1 MGHRA and CDR2 YSYEKL. V lost 1 base and J 5 bases, leaving 14 bases between the germline ends. The CDR3 loop spans 15 amino acids. In DNA, the CDR3 is TGCGCCAGCAGCCAAGGAGGCCCGAGGGGGACTGAAGCTTTCTTT. This gives the protein CASSQGGPRGTEAFF.

The V and J genes are TRBV28 and TRBJ1-1, with D uncertain. V shed 1 base and J shed 1 base, with 7 bases lying between them. Germline CDR1 and CDR2: MDHEN and SYDVKM. This CDR3 comprises 14 residues. This CDR3 reads CASSLSQANTEAFF. Here the CDR3 DNA reads TGTGCCAGCAGTTTATCGCAGGCGAACACTGAAGCTTTCTTT. The variable domain in full, completed from reference TRBV28 and TRBJ1-1, reads DVKVTQSSRYLVKRTGEKVFLECVQDMDHENMFWYRQDPGLGLRLIYFSYDVKMKEKGDIPEGYSVSREKKERFSLILESASTNQTSMYLCASSLSQANTEAFFGQGTRLTVV.

J is TRBJ2-3 and V is TRBV7-9, with TRBD1 matching 7 bases. The trim removed 1 base at V and 0 bases at J, leaving 10 bases unmatched. There are 18 residues in the CDR3. Per the germline V gene, CDR1 is SEHNR and CDR2 is FQNEAQ (reference sequence). Here the CDR3 reads CASSLGWGLTGSTDTQYF. The DNA of the CDR3 is TGTGCCAGCAGCTTAGGATGGGGCTTGACAGGGAGCACAGATACGCAGTATTTT.

This chain joins TRBV2 and TRBJ2-7; no definite D call. Per the germline V gene, CDR1 is SNHLY and CDR2 is FYNNEI. The CDR3 has 11 amino acids. The V gene lost 5 bases and the J gene lost 7 bases, with 9 bases spanning the gap. CDR3 residues: CASSSGREQYF. CDR3 in DNA: TGTGCCAGCAGTTCCGGGCGGGAGCAGTACTTC.

Concerning this clone: One end of the junction is discordant with germline, which a read error may explain. The chain links TRBV11-2 to TRBJ2-3, with 9 bases fitting TRBD2. The CDR3 has 15 residues. Germline-derived CDR1 and CDR2 are SGHAT and FQNNGV. The CDR3 sequence: CASSSGGPSTDMQYF. CDR3 DNA sequence: TGTGCCAGCAGCAGCGGGGGGCCCAGCACAGATATGCAGTATTTT.